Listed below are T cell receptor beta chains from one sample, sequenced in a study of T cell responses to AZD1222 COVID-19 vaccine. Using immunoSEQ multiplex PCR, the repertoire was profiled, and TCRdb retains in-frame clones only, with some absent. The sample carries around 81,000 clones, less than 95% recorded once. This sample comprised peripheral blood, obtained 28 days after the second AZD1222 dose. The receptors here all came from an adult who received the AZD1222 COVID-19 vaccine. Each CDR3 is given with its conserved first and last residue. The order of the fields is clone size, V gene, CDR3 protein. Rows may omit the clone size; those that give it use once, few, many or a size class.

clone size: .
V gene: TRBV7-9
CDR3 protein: CASSPRFEAFF

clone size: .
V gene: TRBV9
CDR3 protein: CASSSSPGTGDYEQYF

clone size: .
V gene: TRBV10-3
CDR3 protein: CAISTQGETYEQYF

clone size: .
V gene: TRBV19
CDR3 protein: CASSSLAGGLRDTQYF

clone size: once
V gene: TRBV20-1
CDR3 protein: CSARQGGIQYF

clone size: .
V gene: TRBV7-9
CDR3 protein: CASSLVVGGTEAFF

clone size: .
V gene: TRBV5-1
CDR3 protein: CASSLAWEGDTEAFF

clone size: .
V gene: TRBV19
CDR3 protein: CASKTQQGFTEAFF

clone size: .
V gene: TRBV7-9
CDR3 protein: CASSAGGTRKETQYF

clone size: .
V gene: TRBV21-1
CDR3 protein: CASSTDWGVGQPQHF

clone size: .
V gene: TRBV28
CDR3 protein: CASRVYNSPLHF

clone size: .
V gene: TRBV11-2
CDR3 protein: CASSLGDSHSNQPQHF

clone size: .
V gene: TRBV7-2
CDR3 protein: CASSKRQGGTGELFF

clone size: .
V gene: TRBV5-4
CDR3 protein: CASRQGGTSDYEQYF

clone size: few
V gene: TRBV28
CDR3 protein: CASSSNYGYTF

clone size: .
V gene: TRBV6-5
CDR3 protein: CASSPGTGVYGYTF

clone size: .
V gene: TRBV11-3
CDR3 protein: CASRTDHRDSGRCSYEQYF

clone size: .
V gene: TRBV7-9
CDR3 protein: CASSLGGSATNEKLFF

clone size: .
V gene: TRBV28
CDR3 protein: CASSFPGLADYEQYF

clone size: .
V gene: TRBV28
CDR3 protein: CASRYWNTEAFF

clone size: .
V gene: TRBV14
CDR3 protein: CASSGSGSSWETQYF

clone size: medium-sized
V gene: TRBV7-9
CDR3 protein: CASSSDRGQRNTIYF

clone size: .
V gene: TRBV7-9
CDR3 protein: CASSALTGKGHYGYTF

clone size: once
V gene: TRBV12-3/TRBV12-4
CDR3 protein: CASSPMGQPQHF

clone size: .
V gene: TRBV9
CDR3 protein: CASSGTRDSHNEQFF

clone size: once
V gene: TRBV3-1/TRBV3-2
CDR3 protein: CASSPGGLALDNEQFF

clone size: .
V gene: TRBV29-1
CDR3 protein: CSTERASETQYF

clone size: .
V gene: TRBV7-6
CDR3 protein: CASSLENSSNQPQHF

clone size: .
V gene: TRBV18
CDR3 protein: CASSPTGSGGLVNEQFF

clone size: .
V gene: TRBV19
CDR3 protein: CASSIVTQGGSPLHF

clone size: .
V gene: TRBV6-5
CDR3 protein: CASSGGYEQYF

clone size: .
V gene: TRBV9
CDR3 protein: CASSVRRNTEAFF

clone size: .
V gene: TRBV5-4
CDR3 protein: CASSRGGPGGEQYF

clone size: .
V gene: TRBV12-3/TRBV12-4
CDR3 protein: CASSRNYGYTF

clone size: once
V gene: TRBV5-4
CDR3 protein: CASRADLSNTEAFF

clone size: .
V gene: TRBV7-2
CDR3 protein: CASSSTQGTGELFF

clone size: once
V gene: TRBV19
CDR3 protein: CASSIITGGYTF

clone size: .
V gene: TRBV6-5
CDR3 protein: CASESGFTDTQYF

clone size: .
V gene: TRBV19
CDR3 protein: CASSIESYTGELFF

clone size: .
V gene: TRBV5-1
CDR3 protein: CASRTLAGGTDTQYF

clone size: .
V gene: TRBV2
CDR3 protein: CASRQGDTGNQPQHF

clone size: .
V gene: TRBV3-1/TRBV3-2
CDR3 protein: CASSQGQIAGGNTIYF

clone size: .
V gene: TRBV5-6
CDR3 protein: CASSGVFAAGHEQYF

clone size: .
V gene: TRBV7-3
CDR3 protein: CASSLAGNTGELFF

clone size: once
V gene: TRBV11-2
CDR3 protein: CASSFLSGSREQYF

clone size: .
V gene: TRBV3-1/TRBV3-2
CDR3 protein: CASSQGIPLYNEQFF